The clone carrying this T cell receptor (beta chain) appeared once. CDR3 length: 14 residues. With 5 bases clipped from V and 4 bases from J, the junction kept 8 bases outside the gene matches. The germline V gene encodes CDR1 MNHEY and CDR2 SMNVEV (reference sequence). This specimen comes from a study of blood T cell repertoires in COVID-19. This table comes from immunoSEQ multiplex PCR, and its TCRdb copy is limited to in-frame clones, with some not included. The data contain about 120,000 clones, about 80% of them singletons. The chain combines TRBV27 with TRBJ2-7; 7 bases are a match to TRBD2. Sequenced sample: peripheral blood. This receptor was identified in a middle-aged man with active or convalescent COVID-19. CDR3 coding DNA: TGTGCCAGCAGTCCGCGGGAGAAGATATACGAGCAGTACTTC. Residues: CASSPREKIYEQYF.